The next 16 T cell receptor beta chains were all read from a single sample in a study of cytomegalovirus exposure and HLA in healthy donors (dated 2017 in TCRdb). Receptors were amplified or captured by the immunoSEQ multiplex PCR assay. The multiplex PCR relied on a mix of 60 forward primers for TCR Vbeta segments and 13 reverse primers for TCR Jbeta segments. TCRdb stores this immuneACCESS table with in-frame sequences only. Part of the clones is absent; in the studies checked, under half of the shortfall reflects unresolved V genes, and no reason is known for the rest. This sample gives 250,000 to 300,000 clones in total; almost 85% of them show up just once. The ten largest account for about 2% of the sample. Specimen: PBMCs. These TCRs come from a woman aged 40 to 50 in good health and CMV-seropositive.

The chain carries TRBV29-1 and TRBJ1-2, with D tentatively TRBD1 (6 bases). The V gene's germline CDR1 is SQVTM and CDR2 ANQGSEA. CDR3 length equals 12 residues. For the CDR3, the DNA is TGCAGAGTGGACGGCTCACAGGGTGGCTACACCTTC. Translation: CRVDGSQGGYTF.

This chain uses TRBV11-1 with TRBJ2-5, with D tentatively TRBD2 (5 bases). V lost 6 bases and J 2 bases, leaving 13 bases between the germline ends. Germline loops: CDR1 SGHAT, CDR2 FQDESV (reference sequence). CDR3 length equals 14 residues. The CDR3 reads CASRPRELQETQYF. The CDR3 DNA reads TGTGCCAGCAGGCCCCGGGAACTTCAAGAGACCCAGTACTTC.

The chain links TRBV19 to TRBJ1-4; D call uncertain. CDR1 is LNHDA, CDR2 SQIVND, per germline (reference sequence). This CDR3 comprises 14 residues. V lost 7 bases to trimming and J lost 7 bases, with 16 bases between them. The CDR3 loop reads CASTPRTSSEKLFF. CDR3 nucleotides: TGTGCCAGTACCCCGAGGACTTCTAGTGAAAAACTGTTTTTT.

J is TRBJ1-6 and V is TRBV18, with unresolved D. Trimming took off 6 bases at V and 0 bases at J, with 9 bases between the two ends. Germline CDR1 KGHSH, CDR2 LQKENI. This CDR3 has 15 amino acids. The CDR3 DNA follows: TGTGCCAGCTCCCCGGGGAACTCCTATAATTCACCCCTCCACTTT. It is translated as CASSPGNSYNSPLHF.

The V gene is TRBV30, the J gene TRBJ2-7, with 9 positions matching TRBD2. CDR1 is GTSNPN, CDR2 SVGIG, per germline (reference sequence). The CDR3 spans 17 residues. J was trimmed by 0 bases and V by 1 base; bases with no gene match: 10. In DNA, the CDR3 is TGTGCCTGGAGTGGCGCAGGGGCTAGCGGGATCTCCTACGAGCAGTACTTC. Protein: CAWSGAGASGISYEQYF.

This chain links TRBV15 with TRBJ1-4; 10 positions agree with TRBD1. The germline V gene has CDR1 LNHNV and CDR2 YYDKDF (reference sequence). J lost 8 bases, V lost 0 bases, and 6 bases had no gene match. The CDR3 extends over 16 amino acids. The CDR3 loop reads CATSRDLGTGVEKLFF. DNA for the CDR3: TGTGCCACCAGCAGAGATCTCGGGACAGGGGTCGAAAAACTGTTTTTT.

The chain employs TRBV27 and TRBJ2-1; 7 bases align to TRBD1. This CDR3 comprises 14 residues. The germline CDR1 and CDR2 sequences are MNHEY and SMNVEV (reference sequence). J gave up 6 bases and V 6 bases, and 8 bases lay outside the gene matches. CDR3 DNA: TGTGCCAGCAGGACAGGGTCCTGGGGCAATGAGCAGTTCTTC. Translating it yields CASRTGSWGNEQFF.

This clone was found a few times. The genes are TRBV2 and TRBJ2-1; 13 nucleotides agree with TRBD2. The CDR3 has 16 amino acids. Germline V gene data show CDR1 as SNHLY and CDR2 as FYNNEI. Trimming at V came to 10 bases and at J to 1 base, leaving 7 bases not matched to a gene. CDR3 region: CANSGTSGTSYNEQFF. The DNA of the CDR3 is TGTGCCAACTCCGGGACTAGCGGGACGTCCTACAATGAGCAGTTCTTC.

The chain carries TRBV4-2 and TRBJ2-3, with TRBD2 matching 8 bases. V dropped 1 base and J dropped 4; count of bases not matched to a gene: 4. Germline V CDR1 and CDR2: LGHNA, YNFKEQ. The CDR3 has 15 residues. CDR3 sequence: CASSQGSGIADTQYF. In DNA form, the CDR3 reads TGTGCCAGCAGCCAAGGTAGCGGGATAGCAGATACGCAGTATTTT.

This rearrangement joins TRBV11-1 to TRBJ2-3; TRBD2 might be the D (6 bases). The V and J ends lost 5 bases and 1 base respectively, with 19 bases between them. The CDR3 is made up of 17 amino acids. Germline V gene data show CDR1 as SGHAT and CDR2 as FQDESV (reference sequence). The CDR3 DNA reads TGTGCCAGCAGCCCGACCTACCGTAGCGGCCGCACAGATACGCAGTATTTT. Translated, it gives CASSPTYRSGRTDTQYF. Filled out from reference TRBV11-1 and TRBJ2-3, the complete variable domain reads EAEVAQSPRYKITEKSQAVAFWCDPISGHATLYWYRQILGQGPELLVQFQDESVVDDSQLPKDRFSAERLKGVDSTLKIQPAELGDSAMYLCASSPTYRSGRTDTQYFGPGTRLTVL.

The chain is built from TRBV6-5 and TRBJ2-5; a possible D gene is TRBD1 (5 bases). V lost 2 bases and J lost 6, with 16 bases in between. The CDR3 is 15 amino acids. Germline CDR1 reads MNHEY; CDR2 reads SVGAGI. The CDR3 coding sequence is TGTGCCAGCAGTTACGTTCAGGGCTCTGCGAAGACCCAGTACTTC. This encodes CASSYVQGSAKTQYF.

The CDR3 here is CASSQGLDEKLFF. The CDR3, as DNA: TGTGCCAGCAGCCAGGGGTTAGATGAAAAACTGTTTTTT. V usage is TRBV9 and J usage is TRBJ1-4, with D perhaps TRBD1 (6 bases). CDR3 size: 13 residues. Germline values: CDR1 SGDLS, CDR2 YYNGEE. With 4 bases removed from V and 6 bases from J, the gap between germline ends came to 10 bases.

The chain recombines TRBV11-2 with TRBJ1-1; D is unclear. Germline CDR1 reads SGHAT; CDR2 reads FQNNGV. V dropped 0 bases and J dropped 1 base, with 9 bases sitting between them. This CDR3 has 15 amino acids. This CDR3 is CASSLDSGTNTEAFF. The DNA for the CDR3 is TGTGCCAGCAGCTTAGATTCAGGAACGAACACTGAAGCTTTCTTT. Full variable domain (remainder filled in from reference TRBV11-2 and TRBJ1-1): EAGVAQSPRYKIIEKRQSVAFWCNPISGHATLYWYQQILGQGPKLLIQFQNNGVVDDSQLPKDRFSAERLKGVDSTLKIQPAKLEDSAVYLCASSLDSGTNTEAFFGQGTRLTVV.

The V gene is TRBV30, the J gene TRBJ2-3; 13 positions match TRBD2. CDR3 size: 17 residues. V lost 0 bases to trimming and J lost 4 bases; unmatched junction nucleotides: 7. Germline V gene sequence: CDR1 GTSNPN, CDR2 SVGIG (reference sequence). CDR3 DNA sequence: TGTGCCTGGAGTGTACGGACTAGCGGGAGCTACGCAGATACGCAGTATTTT. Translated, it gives CAWSVRTSGSYADTQYF.

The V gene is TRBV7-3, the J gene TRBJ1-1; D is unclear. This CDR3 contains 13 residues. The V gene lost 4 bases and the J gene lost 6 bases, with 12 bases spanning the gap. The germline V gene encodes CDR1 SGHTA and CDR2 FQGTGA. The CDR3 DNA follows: TGTGCCAGCAGCTCATCCGGACTGTCTGAAGCTTTCTTT. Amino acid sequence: CASSSSGLSEAFF.

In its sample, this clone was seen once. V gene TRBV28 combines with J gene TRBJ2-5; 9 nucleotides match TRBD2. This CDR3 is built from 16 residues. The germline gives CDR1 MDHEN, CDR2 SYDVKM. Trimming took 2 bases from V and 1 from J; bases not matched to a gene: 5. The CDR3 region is CASSLEAGGPQETQYF. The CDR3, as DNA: TGTGCCAGCAGTTTAGAGGCGGGAGGGCCCCAAGAGACCCAGTACTTC.